Following are 32 T cell receptor beta chains from one sample sequenced in a study of blood T cell repertoires in COVID-19. Repertoires were generated with immunoSEQ multiplex PCR, while TCRdb's copy carries only in-frame clones and drops some. The sample gives a few hundred thousand clones, around 85% of which show up once; approximately 2% is in the top ten. Sequenced: peripheral blood. The receptors originated from a woman in her thirties who had recovered from COVID-19.

The chain uses TRBV7-8 and TRBJ2-7, with D unresolved. CDR1 is SGHVS, CDR2 FQNEAQ, per germline. There are 14 residues in the CDR3. Trimming removed 5 bases at V and 4 bases at J, with 15 bases between. As DNA, the CDR3 is TGTGCCAGCAGCACAGACGGCCTAAGATACGAGCAGTACTTC. Translated, it gives CASSTDGLRYEQYF.

This chain uses TRBV7-2 with TRBJ2-7, with a possible D match to TRBD2 (5 bases). The germline CDR1 and CDR2 sequences are SGHTA and FQGNSA. This CDR3 region has 13 residues. V was shortened by 5 bases and J by 12 bases, with 20 bases between the two germline ends. CDR3 nucleotide sequence: TGTGCCAGCAGCCCCAGACGGACTCCGACTCCGTACTTC. This translates into CASSPRRTPTPYF.

The CDR3 reads CASSSTDHKQFF. CDR3 DNA: TGTGCCAGCAGTTCTACAGACCATAAGCAGTTCTTC. This chain uses TRBV27 with TRBJ2-1; D gene ambiguous. The V end was cut by 4 bases, the J end by 11 bases, with 12 bases between. Germline assignment: CDR1 MNHEY and CDR2 SMNVEV (reference sequence). This CDR3 has 12 amino acids.

V and J are TRBV9 and TRBJ1-1; TRBD1 is a possible D gene (5 bases). The CDR3 consists of 14 residues. V lost 4 bases and J lost 5, with 15 bases in between. The germline CDR1 and CDR2 sequences are SGDLS and YYNGEE. In nucleotides, the CDR3 is TGTGCCAGCAGCCCGGACGGGGGAAGGACTGAAGCTTTCTTT. Amino acid sequence: CASSPDGGRTEAFF.

This clone was detected once. The gene calls are TRBV11-2 and TRBJ1-2; D is possibly TRBD1 (6 bases). With 5 bases removed from V and 0 bases from J, the gap between germline ends came to 13 bases. CDR1 SGHAT and CDR2 FQNNGV come from the germline V gene. The CDR3 runs to 15 residues. Written as DNA, the CDR3 is TGTGCCAGCAGCGAACAGGGCCTAGCTAACTATGGCTACACCTTC. As protein: CASSEQGLANYGYTF. Looking up the rest from reference TRBV11-2 and TRBJ1-2 gives the full variable domain: EAGVAQSPRYKIIEKRQSVAFWCNPISGHATLYWYQQILGQGPKLLIQFQNNGVVDDSQLPKDRFSAERLKGVDSTLKIQPAKLEDSAVYLCASSEQGLANYGYTFGSGTRLTVV.

The chain combines TRBV10-3 with TRBJ1-5; 7 bases map to TRBD1. Germline V gene data show CDR1 as ENHRY and CDR2 as SYGVKD. The CDR3 is 15 residues long. With 2 bases clipped from V and 4 bases from J, the junction kept 5 bases outside the gene matches. CDR3 region: CAISETGTVNQPQHF. Here the CDR3 DNA reads TGTGCCATCAGTGAGACGGGGACAGTTAATCAGCCCCAGCATTTT.

The chain has TRBV12-3 or TRBV12-4 and TRBJ2-1; TRBD2 agrees at 7 bases. V lost 5 bases to trimming and J lost 9 bases; unmatched junction nucleotides: 1. This CDR3 has 11 amino acids. The CDR3 DNA follows: TGTGCCAGCAGTGCTAGCGGTGAGCAGTTCTTC. Translation gives CASSASGEQFF.

The chain combines TRBV6-5 with TRBJ2-2; possibly TRBD2 for D (6 bases). The V gene lost 7 bases and the J gene lost 5 bases, with 17 bases spanning the gap. The CDR3 runs 15 residues. Germline CDR1 reads MNHEY; CDR2 reads SVGAGI. The CDR3: CASNSGEGGTGELFF. The CDR3 DNA sequence: TGTGCCAGCAACAGTGGTGAGGGAGGAACCGGGGAGCTGTTTTTT.

This clone was seen just once. This rearrangement joins TRBV7-2 to TRBJ1-2; 7 bases line up with TRBD1. Germline-derived CDR1 and CDR2 are SGHTA and FQGNSA. The CDR3 has 14 amino acids. Germline trimming cut 5 bases from V and 4 bases from J; bases unmatched to any gene: 7. The CDR3 loop reads CASSTGTASYGYTF. CDR3 bases: TGTGCCAGCAGCACCGGGACAGCCTCCTATGGCTACACCTTC. Combining the CDR3 with reference TRBV7-2 and TRBJ1-2 gives the whole variable domain GAGVSQSPSNKVTEKGKDVELRCDPISGHTALYWYRQSLGQGLEFLIYFQGNSAPDKSGLPSDRFSAERTGGSVSTLTIQRTQQEDSAVYLCASSTGTASYGYTFGSGTRLTVV.

The chain couples TRBV27 to TRBJ2-3, with D maybe TRBD1 (5 bases). Germline V gene data show CDR1 as MNHEY and CDR2 as SMNVEV (reference sequence). V was clipped by 2 bases and J by 4 bases, with 7 bases between them. The CDR3 loop spans 13 amino acids. CDR3 sequence: CASSLGHPDTQYF. The CDR3 DNA follows: TGTGCCAGCAGTTTAGGACATCCAGATACGCAGTATTTT.

V gene TRBV7-8 combines with J gene TRBJ1-2; TRBD1 might be the D (6 bases). The CDR3 consists of 14 residues. CDR1 and CDR2 (germline): SGHVS, FQNEAQ. The V gene lost 5 bases and the J gene lost 8 bases, with 18 bases spanning the gap. The CDR3 bases are TGTGCCAGCAGCGAACGACAGGAGGCATGGGGCTACACCTTC. Encoded protein: CASSERQEAWGYTF. The complete variable domain, with remaining parts taken from reference TRBV7-8 and TRBJ1-2, reads GAGVSQSPRYKVAKRGQDVALRCDPISGHVSLFWYQQALGQGPEFLTYFQNEAQLDKSGLPSDRFFAERPEGSVSTLKIQRTQQEDSAVYLCASSERQEAWGYTFGSGTRLTVV.

The genes are TRBV5-4 and TRBJ2-3, with TRBD2 matching 12 bases. J lost 3 bases, V lost 2 bases, and 1 base had no gene match. The CDR3 is made up of 15 amino acids. Germline V gene sequence: CDR1 SGHNT, CDR2 YYREEE (reference sequence). As DNA, the CDR3 is TGTGCCAGCAGCTTAACTAGCGGGAGGACAGATACGCAGTATTTT. Translation gives CASSLTSGRTDTQYF. The entire variable domain, with the rest obtained from reference TRBV5-4 and TRBJ2-3, is as follows: ETGVTQSPTHLIKTRGQQVTLRCSSQSGHNTVSWYQQALGQGPQFIFQYYREEENGRGNFPPRFSGLQFPNYSSELNVNALELDDSALYLCASSLTSGRTDTQYFGPGTRLTVL.

The rearrangement uses TRBV20-1 and TRBJ2-1, with 7 bases that match TRBD2. V lost 6 bases and J lost 9; bases outside the gene matches: 5. This CDR3 spans 11 amino acids. In germline, CDR1 is DFQATT, CDR2 SNEGSKA (reference sequence). CDR3 protein: CSAGGDREQFF. In DNA form, the CDR3 reads TGCAGTGCGGGGGGGGATCGTGAGCAGTTCTTC.

Only one count was recorded for this clone. V usage is TRBV3-1 (or the pseudogene TRBV3-2) and J usage is TRBJ2-5; D perhaps matches TRBD2 (6 bases). Germline assignment: CDR1 LGHDT and CDR2 YNNKEL (reference sequence). V gave up 1 base and J gave up 2 bases, with 11 bases separating them. This CDR3 contains 15 residues. The CDR3 loop reads CASSQGAGRQETQYF. CDR3 sequence (DNA): TGTGCCAGCAGCCAAGGGGCGGGAAGACAAGAGACCCAGTACTTC.

This chain connects TRBV7-2 to TRBJ2-3, with 9 bases aligning to TRBD2. V lost 5 bases, J lost 0 bases, and 9 bases stayed unmatched. The CDR3 is 17 amino acids. CDR1 SGHTA and CDR2 FQGNSA come from the germline V gene. The CDR3 DNA sequence: TGTGCCAGCAGCCCATGGCGTCTAGCGGGGAGCACAGATACGCAGTATTTT. Protein: CASSPWRLAGSTDTQYF.

This chain joins TRBV18 and TRBJ1-5; D is undetermined. The ends were cut back, 2 bases at V and 0 bases at J, with 14 bases in the middle. CDR3 length equals 17 residues. Germline loops: CDR1 KGHSH, CDR2 LQKENI. The CDR3 region is CASSPKEGTGSNQPQHF. The CDR3 DNA reads as TGTGCCAGCTCACCAAAGGAGGGCACGGGTAGCAATCAGCCCCAGCATTTT.

The chain combines TRBV28 with TRBJ2-7; 8 nucleotides agree with TRBD1. This CDR3 has 14 residues. Per germline, CDR1 MDHEN and CDR2 SYDVKM. Trimming at V came to 5 bases and at J to 0 bases, leaving 3 bases not matched to a gene. The CDR3 DNA follows: TGTGCCAGCAGTCGGACAGGGAGCTCCTACGAGCAGTACTTC. Protein sequence: CASSRTGSSYEQYF.

The rearrangement joins TRBV9 to TRBJ2-2; 8 nucleotides agree with TRBD1. V gave up 5 bases and J gave up 6 bases; unmatched junction bases: 9. Germline-derived CDR1 and CDR2 are SGDLS and YYNGEE. The CDR3 runs to 15 residues. CDR3 in amino acids: CASSNGQGWAGELFF. The CDR3 DNA sequence: TGTGCCAGCAGTAACGGACAGGGTTGGGCCGGGGAGCTGTTTTTT.

This clone was found a few times. This chain joins TRBV11-2 and TRBJ1-1; tentatively, D is TRBD1 (6 bases). CDR3 length equals 15 residues. V dropped 5 bases and J dropped 2 bases, with 15 bases sitting between them. The V gene's germline CDR1 is SGHAT and CDR2 FQNNGV. CDR3 sequence (DNA): TGTGCCAGCAGCGGCCTACGACAGGCAAACACTGAAGCTTTCTTT. It codes for CASSGLRQANTEAFF.

The chain joins TRBV5-4 to TRBJ1-2; a weak D match, TRBD1 (6 bases). CDR1 and CDR2 from the germline V gene are SGHNT and YYREEE (reference sequence). Trimming shortened V by 4 bases and J by 5 bases, and 15 bases separated the two germline ends. This CDR3 has 14 amino acids. The CDR3 is CASSPGGADYGYTF. The CDR3 nucleotides are TGTGCCAGCAGCCCTGGGGGGGCGGATTATGGCTACACCTTC. Filled out from reference TRBV5-4 and TRBJ1-2, the complete variable domain reads ETGVTQSPTHLIKTRGQQVTLRCSSQSGHNTVSWYQQALGQGPQFIFQYYREEENGRGNFPPRFSGLQFPNYSSELNVNALELDDSALYLCASSPGGADYGYTFGSGTRLTVV.

The chain couples TRBV4-1 to TRBJ2-3; D possibly corresponds to TRBD1 (6 bases). Trimming stripped 4 bases from V and 4 bases from J, with 9 bases between. The CDR3 loop spans 13 amino acids. Germline-derived CDR1 and CDR2 are MGHRA and YSYEKL. CDR3 sequence reads: CASSPKGADTQYF. CDR3 nucleotide sequence: TGCGCCAGCAGCCCAAAGGGGGCAGATACGCAGTATTTT.

The chain employs TRBV7-9 and TRBJ1-1; D remains unclear. From germline, CDR1 is SEHNR and CDR2 FQNEAQ (reference sequence). The CDR3 is 15 residues long. Trimming removed 2 bases from V and 3 bases from J, with 13 bases in between. Written as DNA, the CDR3 is TGTGCCAGCAGCTTAAGTAACGGCGGCGACACTGAAGCTTTCTTT. Translating it yields CASSLSNGGDTEAFF. Using reference TRBV7-9 and TRBJ1-1 for the parts outside the CDR3, the full variable domain is DTGVSQNPRHKITKRGQNVTFRCDPISEHNRLYWYRQTLGQGPEFLTYFQNEAQLEKSRLLSDRFSAERPKGSFSTLEIQRTEQGDSAMYLCASSLSNGGDTEAFFGQGTRLTVV.

The rearrangement links TRBV18 to TRBJ1-1; the D is unclear. The V end lost 0 bases, the J end lost 0 bases, and 8 bases lay between the germline ends. Germline CDR1 is KGHSH and CDR2 is LQKENI. The CDR3 length is 15 residues. Here the CDR3 DNA reads TGTGCCAGCTCACCACCCAGGTCGATGAACACTGAAGCTTTCTTT. Residues: CASSPPRSMNTEAFF.

In this sample, this clone turned up a few times. The gene calls are TRBV20-1 and TRBJ1-1; D perhaps matches TRBD1 (5 bases). Germline values: CDR1 DFQATT, CDR2 SNEGSKA (reference sequence). This CDR3 is built from 15 residues. V was pared by 3 bases and J by 0 bases, with 14 bases between. Written as DNA, the CDR3 is TGCAGTGCTAGTCCGGCAGGGCTTTTGAACACTGAAGCTTTCTTT. Translated, it gives CSASPAGLLNTEAFF.

The gene calls are TRBV7-6 and TRBJ1-1; D is possibly TRBD1 (6 bases). This CDR3 has 15 residues. The V gene lost 5 bases and the J gene lost 0 bases, with 13 bases spanning the gap. In germline, CDR1 is SGHVS, CDR2 FNYEAQ. The CDR3 reads CASSQQQGVNTEAFF. The CDR3 coding sequence is TGTGCCAGCAGCCAACAACAGGGAGTGAACACTGAAGCTTTCTTT.

The V gene is TRBV11-2, the J gene TRBJ2-7, with D unresolved. Trimming stripped 5 bases from V and 7 bases from J, with 9 bases between. Looked up from germline, CDR1 is SGHAT and CDR2 is FQNNGV. The CDR3 spans 11 residues. Here the CDR3 reads CASSDFWEQYF. Here the CDR3 DNA reads TGTGCCAGCAGCGACTTCTGGGAGCAGTACTTC.

V usage is TRBV7-2 and J usage is TRBJ2-1, with 9 bases fitting TRBD1. V lost 6 bases, J lost 7 bases, and 16 bases stayed unmatched. This CDR3 contains 17 residues. The V gene's germline CDR1 is SGHTA and CDR2 FQGNSA. The CDR3 loop is CASRPLRDREVWNEQFF. As DNA, the CDR3 is TGTGCCAGCAGACCGCTACGGGACAGGGAAGTTTGGAATGAGCAGTTCTTC.

This chain links TRBV13 with TRBJ2-1; D is perhaps TRBD2 (6 bases). CDR1 and CDR2 from the germline V gene are PRHDT and FYEKMQ (reference sequence). V dropped 5 bases and J dropped 1 base, with 12 bases sitting between them. This CDR3 is 15 amino acids long. CDR3 nucleotide sequence: TGTGCCAGCAGCCTTTACGGGAGTTCCTACAATGAGCAGTTCTTC. Protein product: CASSLYGSSYNEQFF.

The V gene is TRBV3-1 (or the pseudogene TRBV3-2), the J gene TRBJ2-1; 11 bases match TRBD2. With 4 bases clipped from V and 5 bases from J, the junction kept 1 base outside the gene matches. The germline CDR1 and CDR2 sequences are LGHDT and YNNKEL (reference sequence). CDR3 length: 14 amino acids. CDR3 loop: CASSPGLADNEQFF. The DNA of the CDR3 is TGTGCCAGCAGCCCGGGACTAGCGGACAATGAGCAGTTCTTC.

This chain connects TRBV24-1 to TRBJ2-7, with D perhaps matching TRBD1 (5 bases). Germline-derived CDR1 and CDR2 are KGHDR and SFDVKD. V lost 7 bases and J 4 bases, leaving 10 bases between the germline ends. This CDR3 is 12 amino acids long. CDR3 residues: CATRGSGYEQYF. The DNA of the CDR3 is TGTGCCACCAGGGGCTCAGGGTACGAGCAGTACTTC.

The chain employs TRBV27 and TRBJ2-1; D unresolved. Trimming removed 2 bases from V and 4 bases from J, with 9 bases in between. Germline V CDR1 and CDR2: MNHEY, SMNVEV (reference sequence). This CDR3 spans 14 amino acids. In nucleotides, the CDR3 is TGTGCCAGCAGTTTAACAACACCGTACAATGAGCAGTTCTTC. Its translation is CASSLTTPYNEQFF.

The J gene is TRBJ2-2, the V gene TRBV4-1; weak D call: TRBD2 (6 bases). CDR3 length: 18 residues. Germline V lookup: CDR1 MGHRA, CDR2 YSYEKL. V was pared by 3 bases and J by 6 bases, with 23 bases between. This CDR3 is CASSHGRFGVAAAGELFF. In DNA form, the CDR3 reads TGCGCCAGCAGCCACGGCCGGTTTGGGGTAGCGGCCGCCGGGGAGCTGTTTTTT.